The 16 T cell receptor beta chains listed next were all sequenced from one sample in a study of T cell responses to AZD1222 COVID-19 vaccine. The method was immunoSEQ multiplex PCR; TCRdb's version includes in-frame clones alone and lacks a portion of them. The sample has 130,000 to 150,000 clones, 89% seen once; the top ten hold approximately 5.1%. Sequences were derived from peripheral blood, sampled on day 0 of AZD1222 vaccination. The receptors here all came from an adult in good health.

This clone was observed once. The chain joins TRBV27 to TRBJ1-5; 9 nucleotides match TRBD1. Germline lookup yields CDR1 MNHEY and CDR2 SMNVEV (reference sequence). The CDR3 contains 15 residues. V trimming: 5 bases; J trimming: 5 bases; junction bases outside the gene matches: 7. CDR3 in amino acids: CASSRGDRAYQPQHF. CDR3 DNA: TGTGCCAGCAGTCGGGGGGACAGGGCGTATCAGCCCCAGCATTTT.

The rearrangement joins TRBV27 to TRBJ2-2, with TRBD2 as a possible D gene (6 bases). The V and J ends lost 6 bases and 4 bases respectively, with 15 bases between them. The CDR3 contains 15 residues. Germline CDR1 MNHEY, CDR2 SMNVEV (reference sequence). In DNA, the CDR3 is TGTGCCAGCAGGGTCCAGCTAGCGAGCACCGGGGAGCTGTTTTTT. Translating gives CASRVQLASTGELFF.

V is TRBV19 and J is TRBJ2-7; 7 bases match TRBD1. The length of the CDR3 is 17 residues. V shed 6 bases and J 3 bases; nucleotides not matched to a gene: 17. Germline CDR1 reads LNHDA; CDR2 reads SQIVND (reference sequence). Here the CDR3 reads CASRKTGNSRRSYEQYF. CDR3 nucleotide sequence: TGTGCCAGTAGGAAGACAGGGAACTCCCGGAGAAGCTACGAGCAGTACTTC.

CDR3 in amino acids: CSVAYVGHNQPQHF. DNA of the CDR3: TGCAGCGTTGCGTACGTGGGCCACAATCAGCCCCAGCATTTT. This chain connects TRBV29-1 to TRBJ1-5; the D is unclear. The CDR3 totals 14 residues. The germline gives CDR1 SQVTM, CDR2 ANQGSEA. Trimming took 4 bases from V and 3 from J, leaving 13 bases between them. Full variable domain (rest looked up from reference TRBV29-1 and TRBJ1-5): SAVISQKPSRDICQRGTSLTIQCQVDSQVTMMFWYRQQPGQSLTLIATANQGSEATYESGFVIDKFPISRPNLTFSTLTVSNMSPEDSSIYLCSVAYVGHNQPQHFGDGTRLSIL.

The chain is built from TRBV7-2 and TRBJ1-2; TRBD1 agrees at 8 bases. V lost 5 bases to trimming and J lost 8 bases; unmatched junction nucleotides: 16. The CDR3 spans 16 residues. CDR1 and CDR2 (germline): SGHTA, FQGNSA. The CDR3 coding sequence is TGTGCCAGCAGCCTTGACAGGGGATACCTCTTCCACGGCTACACCTTC. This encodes CASSLDRGYLFHGYTF. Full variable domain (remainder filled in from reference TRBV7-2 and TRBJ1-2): GAGVSQSPSNKVTEKGKDVELRCDPISGHTALYWYRQSLGQGLEFLIYFQGNSAPDKSGLPSDRFSAERTGGSVSTLTIQRTQQEDSAVYLCASSLDRGYLFHGYTFGSGTRLTVV.

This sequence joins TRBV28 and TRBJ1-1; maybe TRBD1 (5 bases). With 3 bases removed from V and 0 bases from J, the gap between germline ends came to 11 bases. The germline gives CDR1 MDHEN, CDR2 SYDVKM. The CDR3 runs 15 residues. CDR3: CASSFVGPLNTEAFF. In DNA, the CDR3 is TGTGCCAGCAGTTTTGTGGGACCGTTGAACACTGAAGCTTTCTTT.

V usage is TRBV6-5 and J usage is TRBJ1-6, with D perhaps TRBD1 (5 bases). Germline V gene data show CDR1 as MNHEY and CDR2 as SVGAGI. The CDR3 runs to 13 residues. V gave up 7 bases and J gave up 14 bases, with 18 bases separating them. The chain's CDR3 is CASKQTYLGALHF. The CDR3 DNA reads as TGTGCCAGCAAACAGACCTATCTGGGGGCCCTCCACTTT.

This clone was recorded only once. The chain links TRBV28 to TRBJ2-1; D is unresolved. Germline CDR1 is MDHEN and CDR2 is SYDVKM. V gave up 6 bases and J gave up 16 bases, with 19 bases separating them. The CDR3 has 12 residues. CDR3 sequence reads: CASSQGRPGDFF. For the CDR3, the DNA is TGTGCCAGCAGCCAAGGCAGGCCTGGGGATTTCTTC.

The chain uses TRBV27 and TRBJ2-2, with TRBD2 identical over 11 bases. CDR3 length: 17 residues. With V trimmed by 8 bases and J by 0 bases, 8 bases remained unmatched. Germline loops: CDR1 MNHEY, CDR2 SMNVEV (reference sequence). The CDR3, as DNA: TGTGCCAGCGCCGGGACTAGCGGCGTCGCGAACACCGGGGAGCTGTTTTTT. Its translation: CASAGTSGVANTGELFF.

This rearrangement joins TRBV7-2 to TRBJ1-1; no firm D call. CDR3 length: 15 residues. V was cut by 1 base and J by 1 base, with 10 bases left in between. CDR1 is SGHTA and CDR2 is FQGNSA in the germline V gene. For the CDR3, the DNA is TGTGCCAGCAGCTTAGTCCCGGGGTCGAACACTGAAGCTTTCTTT. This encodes CASSLVPGSNTEAFF.

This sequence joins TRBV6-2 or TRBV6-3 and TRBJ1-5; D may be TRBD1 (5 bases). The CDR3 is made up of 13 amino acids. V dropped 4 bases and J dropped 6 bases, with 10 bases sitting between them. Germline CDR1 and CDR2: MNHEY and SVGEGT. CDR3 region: CASSWGWVQPQHF. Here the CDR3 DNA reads TGTGCCAGCAGTTGGGGGTGGGTTCAGCCCCAGCATTTT.

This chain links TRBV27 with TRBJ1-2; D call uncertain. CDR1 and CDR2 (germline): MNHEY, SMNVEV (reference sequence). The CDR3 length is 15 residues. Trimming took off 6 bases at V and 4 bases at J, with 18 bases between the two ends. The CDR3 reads CASSPRLGLIYGYTF. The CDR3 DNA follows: TGTGCCAGCAGCCCTAGGCTGGGCCTCATCTATGGCTACACCTTC.

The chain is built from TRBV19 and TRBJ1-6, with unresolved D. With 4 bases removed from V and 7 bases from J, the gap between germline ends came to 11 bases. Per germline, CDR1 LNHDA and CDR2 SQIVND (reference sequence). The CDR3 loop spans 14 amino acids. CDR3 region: CASSTAGTNSPLHF. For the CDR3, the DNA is TGTGCCAGTAGTACCGCCGGTACGAATTCACCCCTCCACTTT.

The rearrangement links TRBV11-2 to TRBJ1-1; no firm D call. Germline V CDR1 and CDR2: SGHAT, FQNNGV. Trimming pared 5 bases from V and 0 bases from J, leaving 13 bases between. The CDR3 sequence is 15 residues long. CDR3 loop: CASSKPGSMNTEAFF. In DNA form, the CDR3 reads TGTGCCAGCAGCAAACCAGGTTCCATGAACACTGAAGCTTTCTTT.

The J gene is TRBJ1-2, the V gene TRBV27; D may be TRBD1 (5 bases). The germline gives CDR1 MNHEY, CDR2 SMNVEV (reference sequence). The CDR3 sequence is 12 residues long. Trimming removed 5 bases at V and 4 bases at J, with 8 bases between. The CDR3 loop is CASSPQGYGYTF. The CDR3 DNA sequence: TGTGCCAGCAGTCCGCAGGGCTATGGCTACACCTTC.

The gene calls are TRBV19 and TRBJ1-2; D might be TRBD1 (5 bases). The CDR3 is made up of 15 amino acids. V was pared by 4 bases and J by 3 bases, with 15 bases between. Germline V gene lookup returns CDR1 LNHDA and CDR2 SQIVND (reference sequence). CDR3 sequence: CASSTRVYLDYGYTF. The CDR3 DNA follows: TGTGCCAGTAGTACCAGGGTATACTTGGACTATGGCTACACCTTC.